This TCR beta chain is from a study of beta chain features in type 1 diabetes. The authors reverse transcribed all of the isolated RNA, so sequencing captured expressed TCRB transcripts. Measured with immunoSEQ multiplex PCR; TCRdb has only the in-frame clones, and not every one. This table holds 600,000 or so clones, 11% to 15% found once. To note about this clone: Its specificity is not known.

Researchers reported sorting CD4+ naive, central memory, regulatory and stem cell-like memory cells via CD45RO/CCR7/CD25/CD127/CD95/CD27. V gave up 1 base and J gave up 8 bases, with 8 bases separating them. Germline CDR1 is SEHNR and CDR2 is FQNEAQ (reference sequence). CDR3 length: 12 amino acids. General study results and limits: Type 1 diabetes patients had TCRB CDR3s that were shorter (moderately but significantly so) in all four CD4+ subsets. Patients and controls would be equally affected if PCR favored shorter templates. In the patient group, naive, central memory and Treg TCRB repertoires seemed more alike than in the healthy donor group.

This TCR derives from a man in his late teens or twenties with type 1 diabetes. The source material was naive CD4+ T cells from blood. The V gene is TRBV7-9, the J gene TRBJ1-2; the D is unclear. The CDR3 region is CASSLVREGYTF. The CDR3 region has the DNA TGTGCCAGCAGCTTAGTGAGGGAAGGCTACACCTTC.